The present TCR beta chain was sequenced within a study of T cells in Graves' hyperthyroidism and ophthalmopathy. With respect to this clonotype: What it binds is unknown.

Thyroid ultrasound and orbital computed tomography, with clinical symptoms and serum thyroxine and TRAb, informed diagnoses. Blood was drawn at first hyperthyroidism diagnosis, before any ophthalmopathy symptoms. The germline V gene encodes CDR1 LGHDT and CDR2 YNNKEL (reference sequence). This CDR3 has 14 amino acids. V dropped 1 base and J dropped 0 bases, with 4 bases sitting between them. Study-wide points: Before onset, by a median of approximately 6.2 months, the model predicted ophthalmopathy.

RNA transcripts provided the source from which TCR beta CDR3 regions were amplified. Using the HTBI primer set, a first-round RT-PCR was run on the TCR CDR3. TCRdb reanalysed the multiplex PCR reads using MiXCR and keeps one entry per CDR3 protein. The sample records 650,000 to 850,000 distinct CDR3 sequences, 18% being singletons. The chain carries TRBV3-1 and TRBJ1-3; D remains unclear. The TCR sequence derives from a woman aged 45-65 years with Graves' hyperthyroidism that later progressed to Graves' ophthalmopathy. The source material was blood. In DNA, the CDR3 is TGTGCCAGCAGCCAAGTATTCTCTGGAAACACCATATATTTT. Encoded protein: CASSQVFSGNTIYF.